Following are 5 T cell receptor beta chains from one sample sequenced in a study of response to subunit inactivated influenza vaccine. Each CDR3 protein is one row after TCRdb ran MiXCR on the RT-PCR reads. The sample comprises around 570,000 distinct CDR3 sequences, about 10% of which are singletons, and 11% rests with the top ten. These data are also associated with another study on T cells expressing NK-cell markers. That investigation notes: The authors made TCR beta cDNA libraries by 5'RACE template switching. This switching added a universal primer site and UMIs.

The starting material was PBMCs from blood, obtained on the day of vaccination. The receptors stem from a man aged 50 to 60 who received an inactivated influenza vaccine.

There are many counts of this clonotype. The rearrangement joins TRBV29-1 to TRBJ2-1, with D possibly TRBD2 on 5 matching bases. CDR1 is SQVTM, CDR2 ANQGSEA, per germline. Between the trimmed V and J ends, which lost 6 bases and 0 bases, there was a span of 12 bases. This CDR3 has 14 residues. The CDR3 region has the DNA TGCAGCGTCCCCCGACGGGGCTCCTACAATGAGCAGTTCTTC. Amino acids: CSVPRRGSYNEQFF.

Ten or more counts support this clonotype. The CDR3 DNA is TGTGCCATCAGTGGGCTAGCGGCTAGCACAGATACGCAGTATTTT. Translated: CAISGLAASTDTQYF. The chain employs TRBV10-3 and TRBJ2-3; 7 bases are shared with TRBD2. The CDR3 consists of 15 residues. The trim removed 4 bases at V and 0 bases at J, leaving 4 bases unmatched. Germline V gene sequence: CDR1 ENHRY, CDR2 SYGVKD.

The table lists this clonotype with a few counts. J is TRBJ1-1 and V is TRBV29-1; D is possibly TRBD1 (6 bases). This CDR3 spans 11 amino acids. CDR1 is SQVTM and CDR2 is ANQGSEA in the germline V gene. Trimming took 3 bases from V and 8 from J, leaving 10 bases between them. The CDR3 DNA sequence: TGCAGCGTTGATGGTCAGGGGGAAGCTTTCTTT. This codes for CSVDGQGEAFF.

This clonotype was counted a few times. This chain connects TRBV25-1 to TRBJ2-7, with D maybe TRBD1 (8 bases). The length of the CDR3 is 16 residues. In germline, CDR1 is MGHDK, CDR2 SYGVNS. With 3 bases removed from V and 2 bases from J, the gap between germline ends came to 17 bases. CDR3 protein: CASSDPGGDRTYEQYF. CDR3 bases: TGTGCCAGCAGTGATCCTGGGGGGGACAGGACCTACGAGCAGTACTTC.

The V call is TRBV24-1, the J call TRBJ2-3; 10 bases align to TRBD1. The CDR3 runs to 16 residues. The junction had 7 bases not matched to a gene; V was cut back by 3 bases and J by 5 bases. Germline CDR1 is KGHDR and CDR2 is SFDVKD. The CDR3 spells CATSDNMGQGIDTQYF. In DNA form, the CDR3 reads TGTGCCACCAGTGATAATATGGGACAGGGGATAGATACGCAGTATTTT.